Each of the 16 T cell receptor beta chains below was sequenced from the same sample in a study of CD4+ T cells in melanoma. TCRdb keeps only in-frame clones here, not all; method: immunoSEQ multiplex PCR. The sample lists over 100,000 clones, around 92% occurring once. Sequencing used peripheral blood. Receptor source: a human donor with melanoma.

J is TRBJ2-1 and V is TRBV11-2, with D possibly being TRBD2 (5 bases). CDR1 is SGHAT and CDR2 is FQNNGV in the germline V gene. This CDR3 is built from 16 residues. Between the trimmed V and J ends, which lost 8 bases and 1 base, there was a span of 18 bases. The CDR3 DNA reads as TGTGCCAGCCAGGAGCAAAGGAGAGGGTCCTACAATGAGCAGTTCTTC. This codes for CASQEQRRGSYNEQFF.

The CDR3 here is CASSYSTGSDTEAFF. CDR3 in DNA: TGTGCCAGCAGTTACTCAACAGGGTCGGACACTGAAGCTTTCTTT. The chain links TRBV6-5 to TRBJ1-1; D possibly corresponds to TRBD1 (6 bases). The length of the CDR3 is 15 residues. V was trimmed by 0 bases and J by 3 bases, leaving 11 bases between them. The germline V gene encodes CDR1 MNHEY and CDR2 SVGAGI.

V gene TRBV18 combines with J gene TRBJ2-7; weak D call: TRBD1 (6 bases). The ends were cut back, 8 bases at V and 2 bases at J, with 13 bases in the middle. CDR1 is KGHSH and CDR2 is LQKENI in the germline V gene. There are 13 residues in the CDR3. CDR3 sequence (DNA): TGTGCCAGCGCAGACAGGAGGACCTACGAGCAGTACTTC. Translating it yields CASADRRTYEQYF.

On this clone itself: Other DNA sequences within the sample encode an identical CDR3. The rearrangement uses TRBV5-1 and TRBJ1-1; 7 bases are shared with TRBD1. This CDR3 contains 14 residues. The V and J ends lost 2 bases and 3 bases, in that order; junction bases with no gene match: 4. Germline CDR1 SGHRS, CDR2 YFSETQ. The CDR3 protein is CASSFQGDDTEAFF. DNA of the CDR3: TGCGCCAGCAGCTTTCAGGGGGATGACACTGAAGCTTTCTTT.

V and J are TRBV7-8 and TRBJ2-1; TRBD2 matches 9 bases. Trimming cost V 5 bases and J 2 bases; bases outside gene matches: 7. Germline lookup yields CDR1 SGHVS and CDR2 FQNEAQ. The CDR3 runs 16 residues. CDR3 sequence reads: CASSKLAGGPYNEQFF. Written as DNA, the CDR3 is TGTGCCAGCAGCAAACTAGCGGGTGGGCCCTACAATGAGCAGTTCTTC.

DNA of the CDR3: TGTGCCAGCAGCTTAAATCAGGCTGATACGCAGTATTTT. Its protein product is CASSLNQADTQYF. V and J are TRBV7-3 and TRBJ2-3; the D is unclear. Germline CDR1 SGHTA, CDR2 FQGTGA. With 1 base removed from V and 6 bases from J, the gap between germline ends came to 8 bases. CDR3 length: 13 amino acids.

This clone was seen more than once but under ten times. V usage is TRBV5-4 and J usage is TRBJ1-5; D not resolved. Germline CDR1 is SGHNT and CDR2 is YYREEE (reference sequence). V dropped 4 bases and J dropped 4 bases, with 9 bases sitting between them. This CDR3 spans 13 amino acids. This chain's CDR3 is CASSAQGNQPQHF. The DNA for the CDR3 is TGTGCCAGCAGCGCCCAAGGGAATCAGCCCCAGCATTTT.

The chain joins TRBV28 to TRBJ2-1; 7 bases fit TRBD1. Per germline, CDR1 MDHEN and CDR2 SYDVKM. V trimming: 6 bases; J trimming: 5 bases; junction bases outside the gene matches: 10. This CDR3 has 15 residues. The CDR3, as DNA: TGTGCCAGCAGAACGCCCGGGACAGAACACAATGAGCAGTTCTTC. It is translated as CASRTPGTEHNEQFF. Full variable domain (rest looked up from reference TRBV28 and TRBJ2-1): DVKVTQSSRYLVKRTGEKVFLECVQDMDHENMFWYRQDPGLGLRLIYFSYDVKMKEKGDIPEGYSVSREKKERFSLILESASTNQTSMYLCASRTPGTEHNEQFFGPGTRLTVL.

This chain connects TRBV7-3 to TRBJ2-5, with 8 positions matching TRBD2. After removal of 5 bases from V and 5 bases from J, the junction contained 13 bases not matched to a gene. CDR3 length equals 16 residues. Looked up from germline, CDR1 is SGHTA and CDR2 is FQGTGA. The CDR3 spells CASSPSLAESTETQYF. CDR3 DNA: TGTGCCAGCAGCCCTTCACTAGCGGAATCGACGGAGACCCAGTACTTC.

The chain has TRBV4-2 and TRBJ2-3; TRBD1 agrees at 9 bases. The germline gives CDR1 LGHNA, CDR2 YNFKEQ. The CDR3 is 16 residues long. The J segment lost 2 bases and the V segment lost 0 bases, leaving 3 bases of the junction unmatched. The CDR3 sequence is CASSQEDRGATDTQYF. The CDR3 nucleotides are TGTGCCAGCAGCCAAGAAGACAGGGGGGCCACAGATACGCAGTATTTT.

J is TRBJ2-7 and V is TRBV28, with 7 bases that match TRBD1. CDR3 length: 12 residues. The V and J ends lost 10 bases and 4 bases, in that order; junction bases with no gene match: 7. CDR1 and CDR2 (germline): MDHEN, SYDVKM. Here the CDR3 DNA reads TGTGCCACCCGACAGGGTCGGTACGAGCAGTACTTC. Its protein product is CATRQGRYEQYF.

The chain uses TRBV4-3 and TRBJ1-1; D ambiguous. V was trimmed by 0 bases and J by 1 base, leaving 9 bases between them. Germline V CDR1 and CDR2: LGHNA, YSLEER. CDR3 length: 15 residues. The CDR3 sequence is CASSQDRGGNTEAFF. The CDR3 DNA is TGCGCCAGCAGCCAAGATCGCGGAGGGAACACTGAAGCTTTCTTT.

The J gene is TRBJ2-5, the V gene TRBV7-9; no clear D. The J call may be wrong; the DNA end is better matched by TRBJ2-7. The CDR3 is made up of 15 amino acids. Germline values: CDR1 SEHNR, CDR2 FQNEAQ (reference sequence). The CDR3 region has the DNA TGTGCCAGCAGCCCTACACAGAATTGGGGCTACGAGCAGTACTTC. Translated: CASSPTQNWGYEQYF.

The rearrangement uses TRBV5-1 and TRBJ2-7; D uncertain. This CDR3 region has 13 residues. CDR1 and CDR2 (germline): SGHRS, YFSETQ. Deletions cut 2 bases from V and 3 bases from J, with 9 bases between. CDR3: CASSFQSDYEQYF. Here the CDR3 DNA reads TGCGCCAGCAGCTTCCAGTCGGACTACGAGCAGTACTTC. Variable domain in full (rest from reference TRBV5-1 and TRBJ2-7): KAGVTQTPRYLIKTRGQQVTLSCSPISGHRSVSWYQQTPGQGLQFLFEYFSETQRNKGNFPGRFSGRQFSNSRSEMNVSTLELGDSALYLCASSFQSDYEQYFGPGTRLTVT.

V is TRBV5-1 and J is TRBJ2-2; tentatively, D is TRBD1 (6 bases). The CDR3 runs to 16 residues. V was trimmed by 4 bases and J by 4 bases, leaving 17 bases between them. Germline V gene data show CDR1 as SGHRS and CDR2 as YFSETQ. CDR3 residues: CASSPTTLRGTGELFF. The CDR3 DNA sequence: TGCGCCAGCAGCCCTACCACCCTCAGGGGCACCGGGGAGCTGTTTTTT.

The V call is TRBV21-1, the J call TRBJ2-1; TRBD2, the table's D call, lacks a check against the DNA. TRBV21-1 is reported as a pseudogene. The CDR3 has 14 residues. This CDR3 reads CASSKGLASYEQFF. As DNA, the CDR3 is TGTGCCAGCAGCAAAGGACTAGCGAGCTATGAGCAGTTCTTC.